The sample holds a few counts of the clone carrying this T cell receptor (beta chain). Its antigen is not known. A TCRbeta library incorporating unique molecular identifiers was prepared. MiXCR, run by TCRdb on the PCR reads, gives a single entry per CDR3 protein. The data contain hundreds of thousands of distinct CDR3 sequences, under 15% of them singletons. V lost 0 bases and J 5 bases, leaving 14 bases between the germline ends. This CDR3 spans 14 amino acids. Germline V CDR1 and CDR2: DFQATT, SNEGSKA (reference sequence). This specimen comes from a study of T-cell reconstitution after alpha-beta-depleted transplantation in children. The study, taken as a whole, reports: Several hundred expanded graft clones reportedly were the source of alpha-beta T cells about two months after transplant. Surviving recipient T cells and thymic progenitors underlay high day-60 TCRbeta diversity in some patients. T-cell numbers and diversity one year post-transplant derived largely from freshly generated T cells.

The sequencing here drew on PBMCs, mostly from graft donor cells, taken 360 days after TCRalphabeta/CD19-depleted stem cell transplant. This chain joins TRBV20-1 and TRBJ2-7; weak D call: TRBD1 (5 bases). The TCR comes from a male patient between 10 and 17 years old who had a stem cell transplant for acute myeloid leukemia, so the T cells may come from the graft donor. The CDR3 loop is CSARDHQGIDEQYF. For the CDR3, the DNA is TGCAGTGCTAGAGATCATCAGGGTATTGACGAGCAGTACTTC.